Listed below are T cell receptor beta chains from one sample, sequenced in a study of T cells expressing NK-cell markers. Reprocessing the 5' RACE reads, TCRdb reports a single entry for every CDR3 protein and omits DNA. This table holds about 440,000 distinct CDR3 sequences. The sample taken for sequencing was blood T cells: a sorted CD56 or NKG2C T cell subset, CD4+ or CD8+ T cells, or bulk PBMC T cells (not recorded which). These receptor sequences come from a woman between 18 and 75 years old in good health. Each CDR3 is given with its conserved first and last residue. Fields, in order: CDR3 length, J gene, V gene, CDR3 protein.

CDR3 length: 14
J gene: TRBJ2-7
V gene: TRBV7-2
CDR3 protein: CASSHFSESYEQYF

CDR3 length: 12
J gene: TRBJ2-3
V gene: TRBV29-1
CDR3 protein: CSVDTMTDTQYF

CDR3 length: 14
J gene: TRBJ1-2
V gene: TRBV2
CDR3 protein: CASSEERGPRGYTF

CDR3 length: 14
J gene: TRBJ1-5
V gene: TRBV16
CDR3 protein: CASSQSPGTQPQHF

CDR3 length: 14
J gene: TRBJ1-3
V gene: TRBV28
CDR3 protein: CASSDRGLGNTIYF

CDR3 length: 15
J gene: TRBJ1-3
V gene: TRBV5-1
CDR3 protein: CASSLRSGDGNTIYF

CDR3 length: 13
J gene: TRBJ2-7
V gene: TRBV5-6
CDR3 protein: CASSPGLPHEQYF

CDR3 length: 15
J gene: TRBJ1-5
V gene: TRBV12-3/TRBV12-4
CDR3 protein: CASSLGGAGNQPQHF

CDR3 length: 15
J gene: TRBJ2-3
V gene: TRBV12-3/TRBV12-4
CDR3 protein: CASSYGTSGGGTQYF

CDR3 length: 15
J gene: TRBJ2-1
V gene: TRBV7-3
CDR3 protein: CASSSGQGTYNEQFF

CDR3 length: 11
J gene: TRBJ2-1
V gene: TRBV24-1
CDR3 protein: CATGSYNEQFF

CDR3 length: 15
J gene: TRBJ2-3
V gene: TRBV14
CDR3 protein: CASSQVGRGHVTQYF

CDR3 length: 15
J gene: TRBJ2-1
V gene: TRBV4-2
CDR3 protein: CASSQDTVMENEQFF

CDR3 length: 18
J gene: TRBJ2-3
V gene: TRBV4-3
CDR3 protein: CASSQDPAGGPGSDTQYF

CDR3 length: 16
J gene: TRBJ2-1
V gene: TRBV4-2
CDR3 protein: CASSQGVLESYNEQFF

CDR3 length: 17
J gene: TRBJ2-7
V gene: TRBV27
CDR3 protein: CASSLSGGRPALYEQYF

CDR3 length: 15
J gene: TRBJ2-3
V gene: TRBV20-1
CDR3 protein: CSARDLRLGGDTQYF

CDR3 length: 13
J gene: TRBJ2-3
V gene: TRBV7-2
CDR3 protein: CASTPYVSDTQYF